One T cell receptor (beta chain) is described in this entry. The sample is drawn from a study of molecular identifiers for immune sequencing clone quantification. Study context: Four portions were sequenced after RNA from around 20,000 or 100,000 naive CD8 cells was split five ways in replicates.

From roughly 20,000 to 1,000,000 sorted cells, naive CD8 libraries were generated with 10%, 30% or 50% RNA. Sorted naive CD8 T cells were those defined as CD8+CD4-CCR7+CD45RA+. Listed TCR primers, together with previously described methods, were used for the bulk TCR libraries. Each CDR3 protein gets one entry after TCRdb re-called the PCR reads with MiXCR. In the table there are around 470,000 distinct CDR3 sequences, over 20% of which are singletons. CDR1 is MNHNY, CDR2 SVGAGI, per germline (reference sequence). V was pared by 2 bases and J by 5 bases, with 14 bases of the junction left unmatched. The CDR3 is 17 residues long.

The chain couples TRBV6-6 to TRBJ1-1, with 7 bases aligning to TRBD1. Material for sequencing was naive CD8+ T cells from blood, with Jurkat cell RNA spiked in. As to subset: FACS-sorted CD8+CD4-CCR7+CD45RA+ naive T cells. The sequence was obtained from a human donor in good health. Some libraries in this study had Jurkat cell RNA spiked in. The CDR3 spells CASSYQSPAGGGTEAFF. The CDR3 DNA sequence: TGTGCCAGCAGTTACCAGTCTCCTGCAGGGGGTGGAACTGAAGCTTTCTTT.